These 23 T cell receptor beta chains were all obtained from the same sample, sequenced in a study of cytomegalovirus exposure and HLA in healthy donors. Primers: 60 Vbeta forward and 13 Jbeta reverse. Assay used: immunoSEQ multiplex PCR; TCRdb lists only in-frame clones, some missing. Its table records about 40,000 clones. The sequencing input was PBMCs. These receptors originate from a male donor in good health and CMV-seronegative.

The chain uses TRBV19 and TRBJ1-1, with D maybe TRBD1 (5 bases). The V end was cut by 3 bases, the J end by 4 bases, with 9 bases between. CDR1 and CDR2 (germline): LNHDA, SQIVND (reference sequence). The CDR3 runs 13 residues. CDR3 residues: CASSIRQSTEAFF. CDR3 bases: TGTGCCAGTAGTATTCGACAGTCCACTGAAGCTTTCTTT.

The CDR3 region has the DNA TGCGCCAGCAGCTTGGTGAGCGACTACGAGCAGTACTTC. Translating gives CASSLVSDYEQYF. V is TRBV5-1 and J is TRBJ2-7, with no clear D. Between the trimmed V and J ends, which lost 0 bases and 3 bases, there was a span of 7 bases. CDR1 SGHRS and CDR2 YFSETQ come from the germline V gene. This CDR3 spans 13 amino acids.

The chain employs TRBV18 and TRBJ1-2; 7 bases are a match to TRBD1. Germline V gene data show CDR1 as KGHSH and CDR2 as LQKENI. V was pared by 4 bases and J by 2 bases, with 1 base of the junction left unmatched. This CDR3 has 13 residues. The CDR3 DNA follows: TGTGCCAGCTCACTGGGACAGAACTATGGCTACACCTTC. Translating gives CASSLGQNYGYTF.

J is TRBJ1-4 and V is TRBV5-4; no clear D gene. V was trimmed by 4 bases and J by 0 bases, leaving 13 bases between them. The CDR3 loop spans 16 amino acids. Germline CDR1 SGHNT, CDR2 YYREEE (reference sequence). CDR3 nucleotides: TGTGCCAGCAGCAGATACACCGCTGCAACTAATGAAAAACTGTTTTTT. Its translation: CASSRYTAATNEKLFF.

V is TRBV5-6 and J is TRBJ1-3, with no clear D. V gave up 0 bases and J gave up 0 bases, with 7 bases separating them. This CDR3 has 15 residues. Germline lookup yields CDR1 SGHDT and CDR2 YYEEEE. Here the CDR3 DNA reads TGTGCCAGCAGCTTGGCGGAGTACTCTGGAAACACCATATATTTT. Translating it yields CASSLAEYSGNTIYF. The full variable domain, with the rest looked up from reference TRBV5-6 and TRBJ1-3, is DAGVTQSPTHLIKTRGQQVTLRCSPKSGHDTVSWYQQALGQGPQFIFQYYEEEERQRGNFPDRFSGHQFPNYSSELNVNALLLGDSALYLCASSLAEYSGNTIYFGEGSWLTVV.

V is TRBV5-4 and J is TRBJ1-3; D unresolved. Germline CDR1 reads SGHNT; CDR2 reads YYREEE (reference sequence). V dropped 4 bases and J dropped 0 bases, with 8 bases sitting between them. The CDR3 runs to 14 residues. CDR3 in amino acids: CASSSGLSGNTIYF. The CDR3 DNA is TGTGCCAGCAGCAGCGGTCTCTCTGGAAACACCATATATTTT.

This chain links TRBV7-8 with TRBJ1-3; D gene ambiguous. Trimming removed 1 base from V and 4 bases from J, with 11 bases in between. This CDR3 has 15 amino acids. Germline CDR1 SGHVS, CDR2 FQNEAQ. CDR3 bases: TGTGCCAGCAGCTTAGGGGGAACGGGGGGAAACACCATATATTTT. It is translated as CASSLGGTGGNTIYF.

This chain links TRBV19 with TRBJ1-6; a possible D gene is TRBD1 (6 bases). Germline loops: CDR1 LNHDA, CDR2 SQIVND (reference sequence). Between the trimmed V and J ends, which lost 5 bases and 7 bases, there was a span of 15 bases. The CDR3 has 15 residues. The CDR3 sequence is CASSPRDTRNSPLHF. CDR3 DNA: TGTGCCAGTAGTCCCCGGGACACCCGGAATTCACCCCTCCACTTT.

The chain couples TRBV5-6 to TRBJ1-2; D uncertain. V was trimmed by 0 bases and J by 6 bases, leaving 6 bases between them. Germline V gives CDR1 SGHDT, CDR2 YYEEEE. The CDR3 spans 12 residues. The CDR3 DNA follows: TGTGCCAGCAGCTTGGGAGCGGATGGCTACACCTTC. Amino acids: CASSLGADGYTF.

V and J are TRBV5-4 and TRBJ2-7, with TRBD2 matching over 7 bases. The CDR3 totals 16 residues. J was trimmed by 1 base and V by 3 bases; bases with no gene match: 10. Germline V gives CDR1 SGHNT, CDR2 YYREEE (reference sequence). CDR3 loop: CASSSPSGAKSYEQYF. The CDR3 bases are TGTGCCAGCAGCTCCCCCAGCGGGGCTAAGTCCTACGAGCAGTACTTC.

CDR3 sequence reads: CSAVDRVRTETQYF. CDR3 DNA sequence: TGCAGCGCCGTAGACAGGGTCCGGACGGAGACCCAGTACTTC. The V call is TRBV29-1, the J call TRBJ2-5; TRBD1 aligns across 7 bases. Germline V gives CDR1 SQVTM, CDR2 ANQGSEA. After removal of 7 bases from V and 5 bases from J, the junction contained 13 bases not matched to a gene. The CDR3 sequence is 14 residues long.

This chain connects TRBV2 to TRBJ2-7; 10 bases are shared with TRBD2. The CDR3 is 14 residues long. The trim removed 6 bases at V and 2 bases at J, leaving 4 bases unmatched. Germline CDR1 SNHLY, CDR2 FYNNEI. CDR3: CASSRTSGTYEQYF. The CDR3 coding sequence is TGTGCCAGCAGCCGGACTAGCGGAACCTACGAGCAGTACTTC.

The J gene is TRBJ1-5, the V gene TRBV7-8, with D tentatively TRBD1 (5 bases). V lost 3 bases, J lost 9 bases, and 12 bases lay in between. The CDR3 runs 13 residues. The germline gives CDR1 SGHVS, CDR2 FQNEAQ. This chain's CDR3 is CASSFDKGWPQHF. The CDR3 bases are TGTGCCAGCAGCTTTGACAAGGGGTGGCCCCAGCATTTT.

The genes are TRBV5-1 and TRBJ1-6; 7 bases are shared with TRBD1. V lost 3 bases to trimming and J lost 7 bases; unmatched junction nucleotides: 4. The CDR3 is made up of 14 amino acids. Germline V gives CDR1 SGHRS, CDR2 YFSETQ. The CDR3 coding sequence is TGCGCCAGCAGCTCGGGACAGCCCAATTCACCCCTCCACTTT. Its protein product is CASSSGQPNSPLHF.

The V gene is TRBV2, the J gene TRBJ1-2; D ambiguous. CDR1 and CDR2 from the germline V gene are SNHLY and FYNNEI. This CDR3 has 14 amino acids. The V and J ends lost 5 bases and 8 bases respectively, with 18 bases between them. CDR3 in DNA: TGTGCCAGCAGTTCGGGAAAGGAAATTCGGGGCTACACCTTC. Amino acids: CASSSGKEIRGYTF.

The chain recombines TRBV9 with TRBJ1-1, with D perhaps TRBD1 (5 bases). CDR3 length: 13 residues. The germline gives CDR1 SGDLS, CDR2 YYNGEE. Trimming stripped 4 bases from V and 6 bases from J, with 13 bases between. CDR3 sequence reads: CASSPWGGPEAFF. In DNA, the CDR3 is TGTGCCAGCAGCCCTTGGGGCGGCCCTGAAGCTTTCTTT.

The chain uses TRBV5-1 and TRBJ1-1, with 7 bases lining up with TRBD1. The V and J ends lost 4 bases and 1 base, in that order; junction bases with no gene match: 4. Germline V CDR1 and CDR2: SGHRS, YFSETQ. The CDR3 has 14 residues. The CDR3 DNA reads TGCGCCAGCAGCACGGGACAGCCGAACACTGAAGCTTTCTTT. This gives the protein CASSTGQPNTEAFF.

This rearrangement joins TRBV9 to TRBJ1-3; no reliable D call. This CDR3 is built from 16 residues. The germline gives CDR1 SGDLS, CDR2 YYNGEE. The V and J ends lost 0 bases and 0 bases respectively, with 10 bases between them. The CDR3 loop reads CASSVEGGSSGNTIYF. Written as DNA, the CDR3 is TGTGCCAGCAGCGTAGAGGGAGGCAGCTCTGGAAACACCATATATTTT.

The CDR3 nucleotides read TGTGCCAGCAGTTTACAATCCGGGGGAACTGAAGCTTTCTTT. Protein product: CASSLQSGGTEAFF. The rearrangement uses TRBV28 and TRBJ1-1; TRBD1 might be the D (5 bases). Germline CDR1 is MDHEN and CDR2 is SYDVKM. The CDR3 consists of 14 residues. Trimming took 2 bases from V and 5 from J, leaving 12 bases between them.

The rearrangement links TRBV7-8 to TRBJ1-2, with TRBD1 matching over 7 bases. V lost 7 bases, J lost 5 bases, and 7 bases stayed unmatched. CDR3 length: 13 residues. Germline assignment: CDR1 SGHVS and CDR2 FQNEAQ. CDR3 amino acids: CASKSRDSYGYTF. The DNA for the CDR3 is TGTGCCAGCAAATCCAGGGACAGTTATGGCTACACCTTC.

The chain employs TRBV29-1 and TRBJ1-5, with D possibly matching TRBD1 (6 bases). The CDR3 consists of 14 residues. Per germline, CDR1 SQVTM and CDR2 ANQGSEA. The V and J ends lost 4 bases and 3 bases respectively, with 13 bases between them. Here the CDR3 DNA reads TGCAGCGTTGGGTGGCAGGGGCCCAATCAGCCCCAGCATTTT. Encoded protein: CSVGWQGPNQPQHF. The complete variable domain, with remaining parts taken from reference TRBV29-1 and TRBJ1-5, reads SAVISQKPSRDICQRGTSLTIQCQVDSQVTMMFWYRQQPGQSLTLIATANQGSEATYESGFVIDKFPISRPNLTFSTLTVSNMSPEDSSIYLCSVGWQGPNQPQHFGDGTRLSIL.

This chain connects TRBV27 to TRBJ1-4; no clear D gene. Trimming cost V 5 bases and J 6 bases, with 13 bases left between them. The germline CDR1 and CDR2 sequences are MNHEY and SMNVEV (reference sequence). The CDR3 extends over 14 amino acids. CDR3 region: CASSRRSDDEKLFF. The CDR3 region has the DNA TGTGCCAGCAGTCGGAGATCTGATGATGAAAAACTGTTTTTT.

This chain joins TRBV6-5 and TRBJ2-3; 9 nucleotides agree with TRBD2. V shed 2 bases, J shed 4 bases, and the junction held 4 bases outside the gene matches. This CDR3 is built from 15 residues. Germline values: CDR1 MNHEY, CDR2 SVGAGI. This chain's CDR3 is CASSYGGGGPDTQYF. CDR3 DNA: TGTGCCAGCAGTTACGGCGGGGGGGGCCCAGATACGCAGTATTTT.